The clone carrying this T cell receptor beta chain occurred many times. J gave up 8 bases and V 1 base, and 7 bases lay outside the gene matches. The CDR3 consists of 15 residues. CDR1 and CDR2 (germline): SGHDT, YYEEEE. The method was immunoSEQ multiplex PCR; TCRdb's version includes in-frame clones alone and lacks a portion of them. Of around 270,000 clones in the sample, roughly 86% are singletons; the top ten hold around 9.5%. This entry is derived from a study of blood T cell repertoires in COVID-19. This TCR was recovered from a man aged 35-49 years who had recovered from COVID-19. V and J are TRBV5-6 and TRBJ1-4; TRBD1 agrees at 8 bases. Sequencing used peripheral blood. This CDR3 is CASSLSAGGREKLFF. The CDR3 region has the DNA TGTGCCAGCAGCTTGAGCGCAGGGGGCCGGGAAAAACTGTTTTTT.